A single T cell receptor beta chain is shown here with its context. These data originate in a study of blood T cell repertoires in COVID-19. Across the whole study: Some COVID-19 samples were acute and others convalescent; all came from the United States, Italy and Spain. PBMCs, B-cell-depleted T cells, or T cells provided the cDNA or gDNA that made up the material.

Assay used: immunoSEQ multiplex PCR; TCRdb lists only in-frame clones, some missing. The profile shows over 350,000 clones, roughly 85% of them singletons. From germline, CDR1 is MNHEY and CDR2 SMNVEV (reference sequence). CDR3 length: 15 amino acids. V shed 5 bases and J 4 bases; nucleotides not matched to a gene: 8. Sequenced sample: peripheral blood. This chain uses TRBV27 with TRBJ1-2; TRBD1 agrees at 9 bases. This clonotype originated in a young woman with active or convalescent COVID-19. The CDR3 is CASSPQPTGGYGYTF. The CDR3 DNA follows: TGTGCCAGCAGTCCCCAGCCGACAGGGGGCTATGGCTACACCTTC.